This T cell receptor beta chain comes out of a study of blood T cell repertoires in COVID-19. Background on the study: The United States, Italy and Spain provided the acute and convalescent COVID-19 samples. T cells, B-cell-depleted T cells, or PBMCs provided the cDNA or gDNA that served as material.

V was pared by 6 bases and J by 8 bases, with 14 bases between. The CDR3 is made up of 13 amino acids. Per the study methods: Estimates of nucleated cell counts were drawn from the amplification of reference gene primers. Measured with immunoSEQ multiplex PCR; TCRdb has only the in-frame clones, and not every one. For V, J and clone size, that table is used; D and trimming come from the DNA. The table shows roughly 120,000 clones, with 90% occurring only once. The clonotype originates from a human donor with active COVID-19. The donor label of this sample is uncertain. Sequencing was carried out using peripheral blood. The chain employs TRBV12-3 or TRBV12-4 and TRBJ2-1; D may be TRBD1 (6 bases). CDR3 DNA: TGTGCCAGCAGATTACAGGGTCACGATGAGCAGTTCTTC. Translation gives CASRLQGHDEQFF.